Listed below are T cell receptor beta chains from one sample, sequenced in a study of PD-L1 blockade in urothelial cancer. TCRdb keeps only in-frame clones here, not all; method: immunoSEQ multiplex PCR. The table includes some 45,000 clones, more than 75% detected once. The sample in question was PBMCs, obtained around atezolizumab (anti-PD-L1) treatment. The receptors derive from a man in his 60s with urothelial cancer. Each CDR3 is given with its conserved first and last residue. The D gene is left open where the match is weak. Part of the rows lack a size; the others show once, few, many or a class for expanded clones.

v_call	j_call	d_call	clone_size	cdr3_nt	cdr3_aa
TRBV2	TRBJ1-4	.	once	TGTGCCAGCAACAAAGGGGGGGGAGCTAATGAAAAACTGTTTTTT	CASNKGGGANEKLFF
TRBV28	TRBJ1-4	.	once	TGTGCCGCAGGGGACGCGGGGGATGAAAAACTGTTTTTT	CAAGDAGDEKLFF
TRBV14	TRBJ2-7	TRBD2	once	TGTGCCAGCAGCCAACCCTTCGGACTAGCGGGGGGCGTTGGGGAGCAGTACTTC	CASSQPFGLAGGVGEQYF
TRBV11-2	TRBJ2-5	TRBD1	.	TGTGCCAGCAGCCACGGGACAGGGACAAGACAAGAGACCCAGTACTTC	CASSHGTGTRQETQYF
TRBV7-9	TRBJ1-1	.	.	TGTGCCAGCAGCGAAGGGAGCGCGAACACTGAAGCTTTCTTT	CASSEGSANTEAFF
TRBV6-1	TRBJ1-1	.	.	TGTGCCAGCAGTGAACTAGGAGACACTGAAGCTTTCTTT	CASSELGDTEAFF
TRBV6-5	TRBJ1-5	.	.	TGTGCCAGCAGCCCCGGGGAGGGAAGGGATCAGCCCCAGCATTTT	CASSPGEGRDQPQHF
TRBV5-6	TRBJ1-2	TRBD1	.	TGTGCCAGCAGGTTTGGACAGGGGCTCAACTATGGCTACACCTTC	CASRFGQGLNYGYTF
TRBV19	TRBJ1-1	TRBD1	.	TGTGCCAGTACCCCGGACAGGGGGCTGAGGCGCACTGAAGCTTTCTTT	CASTPDRGLRRTEAFF
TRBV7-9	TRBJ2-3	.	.	TGTGCCAGCACCCCCCTTCCAGGGCAGAAAAGCACAGATACGCAGTATTTT	CASTPLPGQKSTDTQYF
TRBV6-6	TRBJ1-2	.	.	TGTGCCAGCAGTTACGGCAGGGTCTATGGCTACACCTTC	CASSYGRVYGYTF
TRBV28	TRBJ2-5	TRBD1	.	TGTGCCAGCAGTTTTCTTGACAGGGACCTGTACTTC	CASSFLDRDLYF
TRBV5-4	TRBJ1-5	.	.	TGTGCCAGCAGCTTTGGGGGGGGCCGTCAGCCCCAGCATTTT	CASSFGGGRQPQHF
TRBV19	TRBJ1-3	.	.	TGTGCCAGTAGTGCCCTAGGGAGGGGCTCTGGAAACACCATATATTTT	CASSALGRGSGNTIYF
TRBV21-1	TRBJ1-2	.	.	TGTGCCAGCAGCAAAGAGGAGGGAATGAGGTACTATGGCTACACCTTC	CASSKEEGMRYYGYTF
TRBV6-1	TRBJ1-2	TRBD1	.	TGTGCCAGCACCGTCGGGACAGCCATTTATGGCTACACCTTC	CASTVGTAIYGYTF
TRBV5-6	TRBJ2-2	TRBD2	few	TGTGCCAGCAGCCCCGGTGGGGGACTAAACACCGGGGAGCTGTTTTTT	CASSPGGGLNTGELFF
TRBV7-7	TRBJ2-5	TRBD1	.	TGTGCTAGCAAGGGGACAGGGGCGAAGACCCAGTACTTC	CASKGTGAKTQYF
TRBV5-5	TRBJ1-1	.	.	TGTGCCAGCAGCTTGGTTCGGCAGGGGCCAATGAGCACTGAAGCTTTCTTT	CASSLVRQGPMSTEAFF
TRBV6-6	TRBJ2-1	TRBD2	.	TGTGCCAGCACTCCCCCGGCGGGGAGGGCAAGCAATGAGCAGTTCTTC	CASTPPAGRASNEQFF
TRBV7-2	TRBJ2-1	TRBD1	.	TGTGCCAGCAGCCAAAACCCCGGGACAGCCTACAATGAGCAGTTCTTC	CASSQNPGTAYNEQFF
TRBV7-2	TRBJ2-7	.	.	TGTGCCAGCAGCTCGACAGCCCTTAGCTCCTACGAGCAGTACTTC	CASSSTALSSYEQYF
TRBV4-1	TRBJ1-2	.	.	TGCGCCAGCAGCCCTAACCAGGCCACGGGGAACTATGGCTACACCTTC	CASSPNQATGNYGYTF
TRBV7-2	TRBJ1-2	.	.	TGTGCCAGCAGCGACCGGGACTCAACAGGAAACTATGGCTACACCTTC	CASSDRDSTGNYGYTF
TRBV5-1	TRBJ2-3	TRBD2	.	TGCGCCAGCAGCTTGGAGGGGCGGGGGGGCCTTAGCACAGATACGCAGTATTTT	CASSLEGRGGLSTDTQYF
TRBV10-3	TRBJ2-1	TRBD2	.	TGTGCCATCAGTGAGTCGAGTTTTGGAACTAGCGGGAGTCCGAAGCAGTTCTTC	CAISESSFGTSGSPKQFF
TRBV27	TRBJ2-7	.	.	TGTGCCAGCAGTTTATATGGGCCTACCTACGAGCAGTACTTC	CASSLYGPTYEQYF
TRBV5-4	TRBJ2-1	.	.	TGTGCCAGCAGCCCAGATTACCAGGGATTTCAGTTCTTC	CASSPDYQGFQFF
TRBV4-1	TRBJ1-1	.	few	TGCGCCAGCAGCCAAGATCGACGGGGACTGACTGAAGCTTTCTTT	CASSQDRRGLTEAFF
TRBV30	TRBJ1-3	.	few	TGTGCCTTTAGGCCGTTACAGGGATCTGGAAACACCATATATTTT	CAFRPLQGSGNTIYF
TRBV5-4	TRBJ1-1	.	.	TGTGCCAGCAGCGGGCTTGGGACTGAAGCTTTCTTT	CASSGLGTEAFF
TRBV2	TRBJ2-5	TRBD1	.	TGTGCCAGCAGTGATGGGGGACAGGGGAGGGAGACCCAGTACTTC	CASSDGGQGRETQYF
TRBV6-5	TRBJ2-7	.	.	TGTGCCAGCAGCAGGGACTTACCCCAGTCCTACGAGCAGTACTTC	CASSRDLPQSYEQYF
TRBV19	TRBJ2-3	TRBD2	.	TGTGCCAGTAGCCCTAGCGGGGGGAGCACAGATACGCAGTATTTT	CASSPSGGSTDTQYF
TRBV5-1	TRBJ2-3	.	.	TGCGCCAGCAGAACCGGGACTAGCACAGATACGCAGTATTTT	CASRTGTSTDTQYF
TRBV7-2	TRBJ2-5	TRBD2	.	TGTGCCAGCAGCTTAGAGCTAGCGGGGCTCCAAGAGACCCAGTACTTC	CASSLELAGLQETQYF
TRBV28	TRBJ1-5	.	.	TGTGCCGGCAGTTTACCTTCCCGGCAGGCCGTCAATCAGCCCCAGCATTTT	CAGSLPSRQAVNQPQHF
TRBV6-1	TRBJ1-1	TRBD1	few	TGTGCCAGCATGGGACAGGGACGAAGTCAAGCTTTCTTT	CASMGQGRSQAFF
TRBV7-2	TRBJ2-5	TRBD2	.	TGTGCCAGCAGCTTTGTTTTGGGGGGGGGACTGATCCAAGAGACCCAGTACTTC	CASSFVLGGGLIQETQYF
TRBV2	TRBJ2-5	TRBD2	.	TGTGCCAGCAGTCCCTTGGGGAGGGTAGGACAAGGGGAGACCCAGTACTTC	CASSPLGRVGQGETQYF
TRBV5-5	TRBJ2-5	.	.	TGTGCCAGCAGCTTTATCGAGTGGGAGACCCAGTACTTC	CASSFIEWETQYF
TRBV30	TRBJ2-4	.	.	TGTGCCTGGAGTGTGGGCGGACAGAACAAAAACATTCAGTACTTC	CAWSVGGQNKNIQYF
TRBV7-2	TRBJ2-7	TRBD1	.	TGTGCCAGCAGCTTAGTTGGGACAGACTACTACGAGCAGTACTTC	CASSLVGTDYYEQYF
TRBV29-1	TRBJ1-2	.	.	TGCAGCGTTGAAGATCGGAAGGAATTGAGGGGCTACACCTTC	CSVEDRKELRGYTF
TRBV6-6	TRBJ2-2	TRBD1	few	TGTGCCAGCAGGGAACAGGGGTACACCGGGGAGCTGTTTTTT	CASREQGYTGELFF
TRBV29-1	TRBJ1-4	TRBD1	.	TGCAGCCAGGACAGGAGTCATGAAAAACTGTTTTTT	CSQDRSHEKLFF
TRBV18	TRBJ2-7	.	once	TGTGCCAGCTCACCAAGGGGTTCCTACGAGCAGTACTTC	CASSPRGSYEQYF
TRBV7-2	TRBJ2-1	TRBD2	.	TGTGCCAGCAGCTTGATAGCGGGGTCCCTCTACAATGAGCAGTTCTTC	CASSLIAGSLYNEQFF
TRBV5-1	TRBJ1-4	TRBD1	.	TGCGCCAGCAGCGGCGGGACAGGGGGATTTGCAACTAATGAAAAACTGTTTTTT	CASSGGTGGFATNEKLFF
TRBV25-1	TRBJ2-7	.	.	TGTGCCAGCAGCACCGACACCTCCCGCGAGCAGTACTTC	CASSTDTSREQYF